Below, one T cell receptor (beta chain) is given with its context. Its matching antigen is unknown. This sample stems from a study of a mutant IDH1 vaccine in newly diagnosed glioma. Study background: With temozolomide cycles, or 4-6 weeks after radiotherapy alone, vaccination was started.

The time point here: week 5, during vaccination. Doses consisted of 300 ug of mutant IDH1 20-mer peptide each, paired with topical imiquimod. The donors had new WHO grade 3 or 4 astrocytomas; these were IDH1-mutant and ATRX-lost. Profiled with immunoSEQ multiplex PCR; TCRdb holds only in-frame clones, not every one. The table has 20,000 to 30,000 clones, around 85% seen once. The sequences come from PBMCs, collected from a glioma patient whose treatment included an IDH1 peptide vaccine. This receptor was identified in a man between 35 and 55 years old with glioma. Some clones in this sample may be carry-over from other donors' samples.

DNA of the CDR3: TGTGCCAGCAGTTCGTCGAGGGGGCGAACTGAAGCTTTCTTT. Protein product: CASSSSRGRTEAFF. The chain uses TRBV6-5 and TRBJ1-1, with TRBD1 matching over 7 bases. The CDR3 has 14 amino acids. CDR1 is MNHEY, CDR2 SVGAGI, per germline. J was trimmed by 5 bases and V by 4 bases; bases with no gene match: 7.